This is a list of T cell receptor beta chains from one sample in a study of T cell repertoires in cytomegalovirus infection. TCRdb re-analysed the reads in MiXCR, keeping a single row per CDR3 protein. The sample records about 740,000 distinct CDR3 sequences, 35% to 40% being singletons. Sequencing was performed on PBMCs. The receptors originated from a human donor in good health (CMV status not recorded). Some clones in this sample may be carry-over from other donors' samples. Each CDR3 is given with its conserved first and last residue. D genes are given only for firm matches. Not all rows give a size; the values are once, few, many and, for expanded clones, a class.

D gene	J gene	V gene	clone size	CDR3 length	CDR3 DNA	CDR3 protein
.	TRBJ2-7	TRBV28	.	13	TGTGCCAGCAGCCCCCCCCTTACCTACGAGCAGTACTTC	CASSPPLTYEQYF
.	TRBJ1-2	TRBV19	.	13	TGTGCCAGTAGTATTCTTACTAACTATGGCTACACCTTC	CASSILTNYGYTF
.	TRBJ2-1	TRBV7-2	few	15	TGTGCCAGCAGCCCGACTAGGACCCCGTACAATGAGCAGTTCTTC	CASSPTRTPYNEQFF
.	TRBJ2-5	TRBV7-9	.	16	TGTGCCAGCAAGATACAGGGTAACCTTCCTCAAGAGACCCAGTACTTC	CASKIQGNLPQETQYF
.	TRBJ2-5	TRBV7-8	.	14	TGTGCCAGCAGGACGACTACCATTCAAGAGACCCAGTACTTC	CASRTTTIQETQYF
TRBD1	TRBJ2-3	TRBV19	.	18	TGTGCCAGTAGCCCCAGGGGGATCGAGTTGTGGGGCACAGATACGCAGTATTTT	CASSPRGIELWGTDTQYF
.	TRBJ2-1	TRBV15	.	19	TGTGCCACCAGCAGGGCCAACGTGGGCGGACTGGGGGTATACAATGAGCAGTTCTTC	CATSRANVGGLGVYNEQFF
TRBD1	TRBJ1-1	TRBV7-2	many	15	TGTGCCAGCAGCCTAAGATCCACAGGGGCCACTGAAGCTTTCTTT	CASSLRSTGATEAFF
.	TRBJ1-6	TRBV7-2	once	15	TGTGCCAGCACCCGTTTAGGGACCTTAAATTCACCCCTCCAATTT	CASTRLGTLNSPLQF
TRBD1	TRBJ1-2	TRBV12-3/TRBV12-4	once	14	TGTGCCAGCAGTCCACGACAGGGAGGGGACGGCTACACCTTC	CASSPRQGGDGYTF
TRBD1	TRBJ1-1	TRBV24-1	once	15	TGTGCCACCAGTGCCCCCGGGACAGGGGAGACTGAAGCTTTCTTT	CATSAPGTGETEAFF
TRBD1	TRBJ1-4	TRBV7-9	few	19	TGTGCCAGCAGCTTAATTGTTTGGGACAGGGATGCAACTAATGAAAAACTGTTTTTT	CASSLIVWDRDATNEKLFF
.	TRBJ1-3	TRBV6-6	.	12	TGTGCCAGCAGTACCGACATCTTCACCATATATTTT	CASSTDIFTIYF
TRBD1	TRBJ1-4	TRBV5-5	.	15	TGTGCCAGCAGCTGGGGACAGCTTTATAATGAAAAACTGTTTTTT	CASSWGQLYNEKLFF
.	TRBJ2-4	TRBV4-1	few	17	TGCGCCAGCAGCCAAGATGAGCAGGGTCTCTCCAAAAACATTCAGTACTTC	CASSQDEQGLSKNIQYF
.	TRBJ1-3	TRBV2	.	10	TGTGCCAGCGCTCGAAACACCATATATTTT	CASARNTIYF
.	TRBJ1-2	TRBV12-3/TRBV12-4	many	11	TGTGCCAGCAGCCGCCAGTATGGCTACACCTTC	CASSRQYGYTF
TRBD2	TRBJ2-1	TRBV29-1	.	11	TGCAGCGTGGGGGAGGGACCACTACAGTTCTTC	CSVGEGPLQFF
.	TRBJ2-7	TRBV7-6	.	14	TGTGCCAGCAGTGAGCAGGGAGTACTCTACGAGCAGTACTTC	CASSEQGVLYEQYF
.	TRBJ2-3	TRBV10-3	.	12	TGTGCCACCGGAGGATTGACAGATACGCAGTATTTT	CATGGLTDTQYF
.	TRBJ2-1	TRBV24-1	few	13	TGTGCCACCAGTGAAGCCAGGTACAATGAGCAGTTCTTC	CATSEARYNEQFF
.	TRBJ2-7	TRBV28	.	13	TGTGCCAGCAGTTTGACCGGTTTGGACGAGCATTACTTC	CASSLTGLDEHYF
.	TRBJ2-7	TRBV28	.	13	TGTGCCAGCAGAGGACAGTTCTCCTACGAGCAGTACTTC	CASRGQFSYEQYF
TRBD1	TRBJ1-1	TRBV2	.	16	TGTGCCAGCTCTAAGAGGTCGGGACAGATCAACACTGAAGCTTTCTTT	CASSKRSGQINTEAFF
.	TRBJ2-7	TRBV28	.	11	TGTGCCAGCAGGATCCACTACGAGCAGTACTTC	CASRIHYEQYF
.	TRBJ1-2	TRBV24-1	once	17	TGTGCCACCAGTGATTGGGGCCCCAGCCCTTCTAACTATGGCTACACCTTC	CATSDWGPSPSNYGYTF
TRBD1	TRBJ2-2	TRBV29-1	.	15	TGCAGCGTTCCGGGACAGGGGGCAGACACCGGGGAGCTGTTTTTT	CSVPGQGADTGELFF
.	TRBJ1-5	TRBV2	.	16	TGTGCCAGCAGTGAATTGGGGTTTAATAGCAATCAGCCCCAGCATTTT	CASSELGFNSNQPQHF